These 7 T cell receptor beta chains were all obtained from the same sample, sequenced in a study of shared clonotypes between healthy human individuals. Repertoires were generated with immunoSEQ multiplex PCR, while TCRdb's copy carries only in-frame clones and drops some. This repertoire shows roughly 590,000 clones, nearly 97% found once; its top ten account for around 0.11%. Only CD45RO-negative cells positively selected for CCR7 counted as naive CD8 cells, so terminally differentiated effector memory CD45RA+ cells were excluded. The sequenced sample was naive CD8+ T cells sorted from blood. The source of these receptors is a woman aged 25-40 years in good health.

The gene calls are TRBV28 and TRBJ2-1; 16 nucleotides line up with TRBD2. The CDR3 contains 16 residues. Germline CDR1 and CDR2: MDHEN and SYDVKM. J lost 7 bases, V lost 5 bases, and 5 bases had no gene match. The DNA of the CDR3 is TGTGCCAGCAGTATAACGGGACTAGCGGGAGGGAATGAGCAGTTCTTC. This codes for CASSITGLAGGNEQFF. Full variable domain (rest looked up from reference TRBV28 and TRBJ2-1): DVKVTQSSRYLVKRTGEKVFLECVQDMDHENMFWYRQDPGLGLRLIYFSYDVKMKEKGDIPEGYSVSREKKERFSLILESASTNQTSMYLCASSITGLAGGNEQFFGPGTRLTVL.

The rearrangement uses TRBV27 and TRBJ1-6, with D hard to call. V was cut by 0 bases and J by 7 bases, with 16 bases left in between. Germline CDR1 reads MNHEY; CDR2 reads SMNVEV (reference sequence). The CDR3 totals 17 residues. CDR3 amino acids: CASSLSNPLRLNSPLHF. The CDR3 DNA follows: TGTGCCAGCAGTTTATCGAATCCTCTGCGGTTAAATTCACCCCTCCACTTT.

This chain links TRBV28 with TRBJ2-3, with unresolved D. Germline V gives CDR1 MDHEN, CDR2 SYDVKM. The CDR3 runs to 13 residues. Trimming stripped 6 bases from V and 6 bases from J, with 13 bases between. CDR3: CASSLPRADTQYF. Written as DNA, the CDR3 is TGTGCCAGCAGCTTACCACGTGCGGATACGCAGTATTTT.

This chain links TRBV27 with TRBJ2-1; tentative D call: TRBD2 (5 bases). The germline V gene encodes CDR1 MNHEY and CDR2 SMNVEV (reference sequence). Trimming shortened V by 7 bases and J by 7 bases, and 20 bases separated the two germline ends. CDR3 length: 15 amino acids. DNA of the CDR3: TGTGCCAGCACTCCTACTAGTCGTGATAGGAATGAGCAGTTCTTC. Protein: CASTPTSRDRNEQFF.

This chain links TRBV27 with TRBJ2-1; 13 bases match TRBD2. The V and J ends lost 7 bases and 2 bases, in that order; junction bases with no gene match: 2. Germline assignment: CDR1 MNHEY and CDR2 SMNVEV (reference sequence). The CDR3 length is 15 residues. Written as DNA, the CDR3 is TGTGCCAGCACCGGGACTAGCGGGGCCTACAATGAGCAGTTCTTC. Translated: CASTGTSGAYNEQFF.

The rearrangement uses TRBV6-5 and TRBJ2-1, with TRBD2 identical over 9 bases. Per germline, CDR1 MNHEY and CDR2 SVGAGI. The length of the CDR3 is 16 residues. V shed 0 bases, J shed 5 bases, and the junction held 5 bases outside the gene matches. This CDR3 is CASSYSIAGVHNEQFF. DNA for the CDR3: TGTGCCAGCAGTTACTCGATAGCGGGAGTTCACAATGAGCAGTTCTTC.

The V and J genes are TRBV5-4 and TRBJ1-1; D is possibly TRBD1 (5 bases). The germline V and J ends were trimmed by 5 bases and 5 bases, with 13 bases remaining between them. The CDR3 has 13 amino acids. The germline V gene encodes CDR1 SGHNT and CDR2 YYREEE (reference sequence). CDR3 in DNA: TGTGCCAGCAGGGCCCAGGGTGAAACTGAAGCTTTCTTT. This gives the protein CASRAQGETEAFF.